The entry that follows covers one TCR beta chain sequence. The data were obtained in a study of immune evolution from preneoplasia to lung adenocarcinoma. The protocol was immunoSEQ multiplex PCR, while the TCRdb copy is restricted to in-frame clones and leaves out a portion. Of under 8,000 clones in the sample, approximately 80% are singletons; the top ten hold under 7%. V shed 1 base and J 4 bases; nucleotides not matched to a gene: 4. CDR1 and CDR2 from the germline V gene are SGHVS and FQNEAQ. This CDR3 region has 15 residues. The sequencing sample was made of FFPE adjacent normal lung tissue. This sequence was found in a donor older than 65 with lung adenocarcinoma. The gene calls are TRBV7-8 and TRBJ2-7, with 10 bases lining up with TRBD2. The CDR3 DNA reads as TGTGCCAGCAGCTTAGGGTCTAGCGGGGGATACGAGCAGTACTTC. It is translated as CASSLGSSGGYEQYF. The full variable domain, with the rest looked up from reference TRBV7-8 and TRBJ2-7, is GAGVSQSPRYKVAKRGQDVALRCDPISGHVSLFWYQQALGQGPEFLTYFQNEAQLDKSGLPSDRFFAERPEGSVSTLKIQRTQQEDSAVYLCASSLGSSGGYEQYFGPGTRLTVT.